The TCR beta chain under discussion was sequenced for a study of T cells in Graves' hyperthyroidism and ophthalmopathy. Points from the study as a whole: A model built on 13 V-J features separated ophthalmopathy from stable hyperthyroidism. Most expanded thyroid clonotypes above 0.001 also appeared in blood.

A note on this clonotype: Its specificity is unknown.

Trimming stripped 1 base from V and 4 bases from J, with 24 bases between. The germline V gene encodes CDR1 SGHRS and CDR2 YFSETQ. CDR3 length equals 19 residues. From RNA transcripts, TCR beta CDR3 regions were amplified. A first-round RT-PCR of the TCR CDR3 used the HTBI primer set. A single record per CDR3 protein comes from TCRdb applying MiXCR to the multiplex PCR reads. The sample yields roughly 700,000 distinct CDR3 sequences, 14% seen once. The authors took PBMCs from roughly 10 ml fresh peripheral blood. What was sequenced was blood. V usage is TRBV5-1 and J usage is TRBJ2-1; D might be TRBD2 (6 bases). The receptor was isolated from a woman between 18 and 30 years old with Graves' hyperthyroidism. The CDR3 sequence: CASSLPSGKSGLSYNEQFF. The CDR3 DNA reads TGCGCCAGCAGCTTGCCCTCCGGGAAGTCGGGACTGTCGTACAATGAGCAGTTCTTC.